This T cell receptor beta chain originates from a study of technical replicates of blood from a few donors. This clone was seen once. TCRdb's copy holds only in-frame clones and misses some; the assay was immunoSEQ multiplex PCR. The top ten hold less than 0.25% of the sample, which has about 85,000 clones, about 95% seen once. This CDR3 is 15 amino acids long. Per the germline V gene, CDR1 is SGHNT and CDR2 is YYREEE (reference sequence). The V segment lost 2 bases and the J segment 0 bases; nucleotides outside the gene matches: 2. The J gene is TRBJ2-1, the V gene TRBV5-4, with 7 positions matching TRBD1. The sequence was obtained from a human donor in good health. Sequences were obtained from T cells isolated from PBMCs. The CDR3 sequence is CASSFRGSSYNEQFF. The DNA of the CDR3 is TGTGCCAGCAGCTTCAGGGGGAGCTCCTACAATGAGCAGTTCTTC.